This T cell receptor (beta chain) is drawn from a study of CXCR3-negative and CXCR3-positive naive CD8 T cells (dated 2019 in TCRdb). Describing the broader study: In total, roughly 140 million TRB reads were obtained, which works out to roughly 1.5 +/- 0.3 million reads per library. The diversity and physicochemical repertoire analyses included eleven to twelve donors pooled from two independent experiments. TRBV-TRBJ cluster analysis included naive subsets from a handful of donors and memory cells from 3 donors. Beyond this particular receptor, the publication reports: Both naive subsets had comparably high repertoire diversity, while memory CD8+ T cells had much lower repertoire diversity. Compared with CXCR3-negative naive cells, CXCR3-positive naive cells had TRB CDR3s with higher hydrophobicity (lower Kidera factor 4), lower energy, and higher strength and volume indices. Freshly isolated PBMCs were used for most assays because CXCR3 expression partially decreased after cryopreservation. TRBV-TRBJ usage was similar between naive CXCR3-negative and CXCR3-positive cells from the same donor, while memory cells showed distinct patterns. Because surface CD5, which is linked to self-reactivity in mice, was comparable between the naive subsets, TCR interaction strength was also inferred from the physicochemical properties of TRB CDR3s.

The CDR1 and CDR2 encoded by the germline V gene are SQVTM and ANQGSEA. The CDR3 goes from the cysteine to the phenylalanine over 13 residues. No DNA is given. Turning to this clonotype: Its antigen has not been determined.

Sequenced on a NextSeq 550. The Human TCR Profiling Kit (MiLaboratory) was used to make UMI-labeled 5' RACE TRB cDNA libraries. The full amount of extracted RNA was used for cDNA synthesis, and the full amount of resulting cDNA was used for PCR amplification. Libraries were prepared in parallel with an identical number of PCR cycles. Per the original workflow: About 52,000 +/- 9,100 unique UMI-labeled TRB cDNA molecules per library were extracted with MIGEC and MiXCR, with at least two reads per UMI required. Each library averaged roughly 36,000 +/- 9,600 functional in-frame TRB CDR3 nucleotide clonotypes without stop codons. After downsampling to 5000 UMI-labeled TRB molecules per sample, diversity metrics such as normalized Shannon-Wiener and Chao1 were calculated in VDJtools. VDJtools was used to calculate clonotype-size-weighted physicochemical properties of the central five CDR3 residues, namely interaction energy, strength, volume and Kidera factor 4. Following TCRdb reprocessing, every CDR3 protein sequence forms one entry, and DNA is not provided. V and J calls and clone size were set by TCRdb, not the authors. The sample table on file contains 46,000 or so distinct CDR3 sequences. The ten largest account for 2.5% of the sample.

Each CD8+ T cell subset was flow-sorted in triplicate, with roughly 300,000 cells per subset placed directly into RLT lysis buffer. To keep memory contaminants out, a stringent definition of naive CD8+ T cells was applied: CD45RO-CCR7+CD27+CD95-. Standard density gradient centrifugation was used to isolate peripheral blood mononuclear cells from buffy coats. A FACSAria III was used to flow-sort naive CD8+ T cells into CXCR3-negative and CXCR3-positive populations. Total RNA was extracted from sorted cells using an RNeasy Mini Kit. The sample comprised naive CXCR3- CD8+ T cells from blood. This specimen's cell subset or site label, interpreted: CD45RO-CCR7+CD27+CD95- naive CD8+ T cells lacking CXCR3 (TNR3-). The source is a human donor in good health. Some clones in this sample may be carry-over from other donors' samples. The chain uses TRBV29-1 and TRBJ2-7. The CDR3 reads CSVEETNSYEQYF.